These 26 T cell receptor beta chains were all obtained from the same sample, sequenced in a study of blood T cell repertoires in COVID-19. Here immunoSEQ multiplex PCR was the method, and the copy in TCRdb shows in-frame clones only, minus some. In the table there are 60,000 to 65,000 clones, roughly 80% of which are singletons. Input material: peripheral blood. The receptors shown here come from a man in his sixties with COVID-19, enrolled during active disease.

This clone has just one count. The V and J genes are TRBV28 and TRBJ2-3; maybe TRBD2 (6 bases). The CDR3 has 16 residues. The ends were cut back, 4 bases at V and 4 bases at J, with 18 bases in the middle. Germline assignment: CDR1 MDHEN and CDR2 SYDVKM. The CDR3, as DNA: TGTGCCAGCAGTTCCCCTCAAGCGGGTGGCGCAGATACGCAGTATTTT. Translated: CASSSPQAGGADTQYF.

The chain is built from TRBV29-1 and TRBJ2-4, with D possibly being TRBD1 (6 bases). CDR3 size: 14 residues. With 8 bases removed from V and 8 bases from J, the gap between germline ends came to 22 bases. CDR1 SQVTM and CDR2 ANQGSEA come from the germline V gene. In nucleotides, the CDR3 is TGCAGCTCAAGTTTGGGGGCAGTTGGGGACATTCAGTACTTC. It codes for CSSSLGAVGDIQYF.

This clone appeared a few times. The chain carries TRBV6-6 and TRBJ2-3; TRBD2 is a possible D gene (6 bases). Germline CDR1 reads MNHNY; CDR2 reads SVGAGI (reference sequence). V was cut by 4 bases and J by 3 bases, with 14 bases left in between. The CDR3 has 15 residues. CDR3 sequence: CASSSWGEATDTQYF. The CDR3 nucleotides read TGTGCCAGCAGTTCATGGGGGGAGGCGACAGATACGCAGTATTTT.

This clone appeared a few times. The chain links TRBV24-1 to TRBJ2-3; 8 bases agree with TRBD1. Trimming removed 3 bases from V and 2 bases from J; junction bases left unmatched: 6. The CDR3 runs to 16 residues. Germline loops: CDR1 KGHDR, CDR2 SFDVKD. The CDR3 DNA is TGTGCCACCAGTGATCGCCACAGGGGGGCCACAGATACGCAGTATTTT. Its translation: CATSDRHRGATDTQYF.

The CDR3 bases are TGTGCCAGCAGCCCCGCGGTGGGGGGAGAAGAGCAGTACTTC. Protein: CASSPAVGGEEQYF. The V and J genes are TRBV11-2 and TRBJ2-7, with D possibly TRBD2 on 6 matching bases. The germline CDR1 and CDR2 sequences are SGHAT and FQNNGV. This CDR3 has 14 amino acids. V was shortened by 5 bases and J by 7 bases, with 18 bases between the two germline ends.

J is TRBJ2-3 and V is TRBV5-1; 8 bases fit TRBD1. With 4 bases clipped from V and 6 bases from J, the junction kept 7 bases outside the gene matches. Germline CDR1 is SGHRS and CDR2 is YFSETQ. This CDR3 is 14 amino acids long. CDR3 nucleotides: TGCGCCAGCAGCGACGGACAGGGTTTGGATACGCAGTATTTT. This translates into CASSDGQGLDTQYF.

This CDR3 reads CASSLEGAGSPLHF. In DNA form, the CDR3 reads TGCGCCAGCAGCTTGGAGGGGGCAGGATCACCCCTCCACTTT. V gene TRBV5-1 combines with J gene TRBJ1-6, with 7 bases identical to TRBD1. V trimming: 0 bases; J trimming: 10 bases; junction bases outside the gene matches: 4. Germline-derived CDR1 and CDR2 are SGHRS and YFSETQ. This CDR3 has 14 amino acids.

The V gene is TRBV5-1, the J gene TRBJ2-7, with a weak D call TRBD2 (6 bases). CDR1 and CDR2 (germline): SGHRS, YFSETQ. V was cut by 3 bases and J by 6 bases, with 13 bases left in between. CDR3 length: 13 amino acids. CDR3 amino acids: CASSSHAGGEQYF. The CDR3, as DNA: TGCGCCAGCAGCTCCCATGCCGGGGGCGAGCAGTACTTC. The full variable domain, completed using reference TRBV5-1 and TRBJ2-7, is KAGVTQTPRYLIKTRGQQVTLSCSPISGHRSVSWYQQTPGQGLQFLFEYFSETQRNKGNFPGRFSGRQFSNSRSEMNVSTLELGDSALYLCASSSHAGGEQYFGPGTRLTVT.

In DNA form, the CDR3 reads TGTGCCAGCAGGAGGACAGGTTCCTACGAGCAGTACTTC. This translates into CASRRTGSYEQYF. The chain recombines TRBV6-5 with TRBJ2-7, with 7 bases matching TRBD1. Trimming cost V 6 bases and J 1 base; bases outside gene matches: 3. Germline V gene sequence: CDR1 MNHEY, CDR2 SVGAGI. The CDR3 length is 13 residues.

V gene TRBV15 combines with J gene TRBJ1-4; a possible D gene is TRBD1 (6 bases). The CDR3 spans 14 residues. V was cut by 5 bases and J by 1 base, with 8 bases left in between. CDR1 and CDR2 (germline): LNHNV, YYDKDF (reference sequence). In DNA, the CDR3 is TGTGCCACCAGCTTACAGGGAACTAATGAAAAACTGTTTTTT. Translation: CATSLQGTNEKLFF. Combining the CDR3 with reference TRBV15 and TRBJ1-4 gives the whole variable domain DAMVIQNPRYQVTQFGKPVTLSCSQTLNHNVMYWYQQKSSQAPKLLFHYYDKDFNNEADTPDNFQSRRPNTSFCFLDIRSPGLGDTAMYLCATSLQGTNEKLFFGSGTQLSVL.

The gene calls are TRBV2 and TRBJ2-1; 14 bases agree with TRBD2. The CDR3 runs to 17 residues. The germline CDR1 and CDR2 sequences are SNHLY and FYNNEI. Trimming took 11 bases from V and 6 from J; bases not matched to a gene: 15. In DNA form, the CDR3 reads TGTGCCTCTCAAGGACTAGCGGGAGGACCCCTCTCCAATGAGCAGTTCTTC. It is translated as CASQGLAGGPLSNEQFF. Full variable domain (outside the CDR3, taken from reference TRBV2 and TRBJ2-1): EPEVTQTPSHQVTQMGQEVILRCVPISNHLYFYWYRQILGQKVEFLVSFYNNEISEKSEIFDDQFSVERPDGSNFTLKIRSTKLEDSAMYFCASQGLAGGPLSNEQFFGPGTRLTVL.

This clone was recorded once. This rearrangement joins TRBV5-1 to TRBJ1-1, with a tentative D call TRBD1 (5 bases). CDR1 and CDR2 (germline): SGHRS, YFSETQ. Trimming removed 4 bases at V and 1 base at J, with 14 bases between. The CDR3 loop spans 15 amino acids. The CDR3 loop reads CASSQTGHPNTEAFF. The CDR3 bases are TGCGCCAGCAGCCAAACTGGACACCCGAACACTGAAGCTTTCTTT.

The chain joins TRBV28 to TRBJ2-3, with 7 bases that match TRBD1. V was clipped by 6 bases and J by 2 bases; unmatched bases: 5. The CDR3 has 14 amino acids. In germline, CDR1 is MDHEN, CDR2 SYDVKM. In nucleotides, the CDR3 is TGTGCCAGCAGGATACAGGGGATCACAGATACGCAGTATTTT. It translates to CASRIQGITDTQYF.

This sequence joins TRBV29-1 and TRBJ1-4; the D is unclear. Germline CDR1 is SQVTM and CDR2 is ANQGSEA. V was pared by 6 bases and J by 8 bases, with 16 bases between. The CDR3 covers 13 residues. As DNA, the CDR3 is TGCAGCGTGTCCCACGGGGTGGGGGAAAAACTGTTTTTT. Amino acids: CSVSHGVGEKLFF.

This chain connects TRBV19 to TRBJ1-2; D is ambiguous. CDR1 is LNHDA and CDR2 is SQIVND in the germline V gene (reference sequence). The CDR3 covers 12 residues. V lost 4 bases and J lost 4, with 7 bases in between. CDR3 amino acids: CASSNSGYGYTF. The CDR3 nucleotides are TGTGCCAGTAGTAACAGCGGCTATGGCTACACCTTC.

The chain uses TRBV4-2 and TRBJ2-7; TRBD1 aligns across 9 bases. This CDR3 has 16 residues. Looked up from germline, CDR1 is LGHNA and CDR2 is YNFKEQ. Unmatched junction bases numbered 6, after V lost 1 base and J lost 2 bases. CDR3 in amino acids: CASSQGDRVGPYEQYF. The CDR3 bases are TGTGCCAGCAGCCAAGGGGACAGGGTCGGGCCCTACGAGCAGTACTTC.

The rearrangement joins TRBV6-5 to TRBJ1-4; the match to TRBD1 covers 7 bases. The CDR3 is 14 residues long. Germline CDR1 and CDR2: MNHEY and SVGAGI. With 5 bases clipped from V and 8 bases from J, the junction kept 8 bases outside the gene matches. CDR3 region: CASSLRDSGEKLFF. The CDR3 coding sequence is TGTGCCAGCAGTCTCCGGGACAGTGGCGAAAAACTGTTTTTT.

This chain links TRBV5-6 with TRBJ1-2; 8 positions agree with TRBD1. The junction had 5 bases not matched to a gene; V was cut back by 0 bases and J by 4 bases. The CDR3 is made up of 15 amino acids. Germline CDR1 reads SGHDT; CDR2 reads YYEEEE. The CDR3 DNA reads TGTGCCAGCAGCTTGGGGACAGGGAGGAGCTATGGCTACACCTTC. Translation: CASSLGTGRSYGYTF.

The chain links TRBV28 to TRBJ1-6; no definite D call. Germline values: CDR1 MDHEN, CDR2 SYDVKM. This CDR3 has 13 amino acids. The V end was cut by 1 base, the J end by 9 bases, with 7 bases between. CDR3 loop: CASSLSLSSPLHF. DNA of the CDR3: TGTGCCAGCAGTTTATCACTCTCTTCACCCCTCCACTTT.

The chain employs TRBV30 and TRBJ1-6; TRBD1 matches 7 bases. The germline V gene has CDR1 GTSNPN and CDR2 SVGIG (reference sequence). This CDR3 is 17 amino acids long. Germline trimming cut 8 bases from V and 0 bases from J; bases unmatched to any gene: 13. The CDR3 sequence: CAIKGTDFNSYNSPLHF. Written as DNA, the CDR3 is TGTGCCATAAAGGGGACAGATTTCAACTCCTATAATTCACCCCTCCACTTT.

V gene TRBV28 combines with J gene TRBJ2-7, with TRBD1 matching over 7 bases. Germline values: CDR1 MDHEN, CDR2 SYDVKM. This CDR3 has 16 amino acids. With V trimmed by 2 bases and J by 1 base, 8 bases remained unmatched. The CDR3: CASSLGAAGGSYEQYF. CDR3 bases: TGTGCCAGCAGTTTAGGGGCGGCAGGGGGATCCTACGAGCAGTACTTC.

This chain joins TRBV2 and TRBJ2-5; D might be TRBD2 (5 bases). The V gene lost 7 bases and the J gene lost 2 bases, with 17 bases spanning the gap. Germline V gene lookup returns CDR1 SNHLY and CDR2 FYNNEI. There are 15 residues in the CDR3. The CDR3 loop is CASTYQRGIQETQYF. Here the CDR3 DNA reads TGTGCCAGCACCTACCAAAGAGGGATACAAGAGACCCAGTACTTC.

The genes are TRBV25-1 and TRBJ2-4, with a tentative D call TRBD1 (5 bases). Germline V lookup: CDR1 MGHDK, CDR2 SYGVNS. V was shortened by 4 bases and J by 8 bases, with 12 bases between the two germline ends. CDR3 size: 13 residues. The DNA for the CDR3 is TGTGCCAGCAGTGCCCCAGGGTACGACATTCAGTACTTC. As protein: CASSAPGYDIQYF.

V usage is TRBV11-2 and J usage is TRBJ1-1; D is uncertain. This CDR3 has 14 amino acids. Germline V lookup: CDR1 SGHAT, CDR2 FQNNGV. The V and J ends lost 6 bases and 1 base respectively, with 12 bases between them. DNA of the CDR3: TGTGCCAGCAGTCCCGGAGGTTCGAACACTGAAGCTTTCTTT. Translating gives CASSPGGSNTEAFF.

V gene TRBV19 combines with J gene TRBJ2-6; TRBD2 matches 8 bases. The V gene's germline CDR1 is LNHDA and CDR2 SQIVND (reference sequence). V gave up 7 bases and J gave up 1 base; unmatched junction bases: 3. The CDR3 sequence is 15 residues long. CDR3 protein: CASTGGVSGANVLTF. The CDR3 DNA sequence: TGTGCCAGTACCGGGGGGGTATCTGGGGCCAACGTCCTGACTTTC.

The chain has TRBV6-1 and TRBJ2-7; D is perhaps TRBD1 (6 bases). The CDR3 covers 12 residues. Germline V lookup: CDR1 MNHNS, CDR2 SASEGT. Trimming stripped 6 bases from V and 7 bases from J, with 13 bases between. The chain's CDR3 is CASSDRLREQYF. The CDR3 DNA follows: TGTGCCAGCAGCGACAGGCTCAGGGAGCAGTACTTC.